The 14 T cell receptor beta chains below come from one sample, sequenced in a study of blood T cell repertoires in COVID-19. Data came from immunoSEQ multiplex PCR; TCRdb stores just in-frame clones and leaves some out. The sample lists roughly 230,000 clones, 90% occurring once. Sequenced sample: peripheral blood. These receptors all stem from a woman aged 55-70 years with COVID-19, enrolled during active disease.

This chain links TRBV20-1 with TRBJ2-3; the D is unclear. The CDR3 has 14 amino acids. CDR1 DFQATT and CDR2 SNEGSKA come from the germline V gene (reference sequence). The V gene lost 6 bases and the J gene lost 1 base, with 14 bases spanning the gap. This chain's CDR3 is CSASPNRGTDTQYF. The CDR3 DNA follows: TGCAGTGCCAGTCCTAATCGGGGCACAGATACGCAGTATTTT.

This rearrangement joins TRBV30 to TRBJ1-1; 7 nucleotides agree with TRBD1. This CDR3 is built from 14 residues. The V segment lost 5 bases and the J segment 5 bases; nucleotides outside the gene matches: 11. Germline lookup yields CDR1 GTSNPN and CDR2 SVGIG (reference sequence). In DNA, the CDR3 is TGTGCCTGGGACAATCAGGGGGGAAGGACTGAAGCTTTCTTT. Encoded protein: CAWDNQGGRTEAFF.

CDR3 bases: TGTGCCAGCAGTTACCCGCGACAGGGGTCGGACTATGGCTACACCTTC. Its protein is CASSYPRQGSDYGYTF. The chain uses TRBV6-2 or TRBV6-3 and TRBJ1-2, with TRBD1 matching 8 bases. Germline V gene sequence: CDR1 MNHEY, CDR2 SVGEGT. CDR3 size: 16 residues. Losses at the gene ends were 2 bases for V and 3 bases for J; bases not matched to a gene: 8.

This clone came up once. The CDR3 loop is CASSSLLGELFF. The CDR3 nucleotides are TGTGCCAGCAGCTCCCTATTGGGGGAGCTGTTTTTT. The V gene is TRBV7-3, the J gene TRBJ2-2; D unclear. This CDR3 comprises 12 residues. Germline loops: CDR1 SGHTA, CDR2 FQGTGA. Trimming left V 4 bases short and J 8 bases short, with 8 bases between.

This clone was detected a few times. The rearrangement uses TRBV6-2 or TRBV6-3 and TRBJ1-6, with D perhaps TRBD1 (5 bases). Trimming took off 0 bases at V and 7 bases at J, with 13 bases between the two ends. The CDR3 extends over 16 amino acids. From germline, CDR1 is MNHEY and CDR2 SVGEGT. The CDR3: CASSYSLGDRNSPLHF. CDR3 sequence (DNA): TGTGCCAGCAGTTACTCGTTAGGAGACAGAAATTCACCCCTCCACTTT.

This chain uses TRBV29-1 with TRBJ1-1; 7 bases map to TRBD1. The CDR3 extends over 11 amino acids. V was pared by 7 bases and J by 8 bases, with 7 bases of the junction left unmatched. CDR1 is SQVTM, CDR2 ANQGSEA, per germline. The CDR3 region has the DNA TGCAGCGCCTGGACAGGTTCCGAAGCTTTCTTT. Translated: CSAWTGSEAFF. The full variable domain, its missing parts supplied by reference TRBV29-1 and TRBJ1-1, is SAVISQKPSRDICQRGTSLTIQCQVDSQVTMMFWYRQQPGQSLTLIATANQGSEATYESGFVIDKFPISRPNLTFSTLTVSNMSPEDSSIYLCSAWTGSEAFFGQGTRLTVV.

The chain joins TRBV9 to TRBJ1-3; no clear D gene. Germline CDR1 and CDR2: SGDLS and YYNGEE. The V and J ends lost 3 bases and 0 bases respectively, with 7 bases between them. The CDR3 consists of 14 residues. The CDR3 spells CASSGDYSGNTIYF. Here the CDR3 DNA reads TGTGCCAGCAGCGGTGACTACTCTGGAAACACCATATATTTT. The complete variable domain, with remaining parts taken from reference TRBV9 and TRBJ1-3, reads DSGVTQTPKHLITATGQRVTLRCSPRSGDLSVYWYQQSLDQGLQFLIQYYNGEERAKGNILERFSAQQFPDLHSELNLSSLELGDSALYFCASSGDYSGNTIYFGEGSWLTVV.

In its sample, this clone was seen once. J is TRBJ1-5 and V is TRBV18, with 9 bases matching TRBD1. V trimming: 3 bases; J trimming: 6 bases; junction bases outside the gene matches: 6. The V gene's germline CDR1 is KGHSH and CDR2 LQKENI. The CDR3 runs 15 residues. CDR3 region: CASSPGTGLGQPQHF. CDR3 DNA: TGTGCCAGCTCACCCGGGACAGGGTTGGGTCAGCCCCAGCATTTT.

The chain links TRBV2 to TRBJ2-1, with D possibly TRBD2 on 6 matching bases. Germline assignment: CDR1 SNHLY and CDR2 FYNNEI. This CDR3 comprises 13 residues. V lost 1 base, J lost 13 bases, and 14 bases lay in between. CDR3 coding DNA: TGTGCCAGCAGTGAAGGTCGGGGAGGAGCTCAGTTCTTC. This sequence encodes CASSEGRGGAQFF.

This chain uses TRBV9 with TRBJ1-2; TRBD1 is a possible D gene (5 bases). Trimming pared 0 bases from V and 7 bases from J, leaving 22 bases between. This CDR3 has 17 amino acids. Germline CDR1 and CDR2: SGDLS and YYNGEE. The CDR3 reads CASSVESKLRVGLGYTF. DNA for the CDR3: TGTGCCAGCAGCGTAGAATCTAAGCTCAGGGTAGGGCTTGGCTACACCTTC. Full variable domain (missing parts from reference TRBV9 and TRBJ1-2): DSGVTQTPKHLITATGQRVTLRCSPRSGDLSVYWYQQSLDQGLQFLIQYYNGEERAKGNILERFSAQQFPDLHSELNLSSLELGDSALYFCASSVESKLRVGLGYTFGSGTRLTVV.

This chain links TRBV5-1 with TRBJ1-3; TRBD1 aligns across 7 bases. The CDR3 is 15 amino acids. Germline V CDR1 and CDR2: SGHRS, YFSETQ. V lost 4 bases to trimming and J lost 0 bases; unmatched junction nucleotides: 4. CDR3 residues: CASSQGQFSGNTIYF. The CDR3 coding sequence is TGCGCCAGCAGCCAGGGACAGTTCTCTGGAAACACCATATATTTT.

The rearrangement links TRBV7-3 to TRBJ1-4, with 9 bases aligning to TRBD1. Looked up from germline, CDR1 is SGHTA and CDR2 is FQGTGA. The J segment lost 7 bases and the V segment lost 5 bases, leaving 8 bases of the junction unmatched. This CDR3 has 15 residues. CDR3 amino acids: CASSKTGTGSEKLFF. The CDR3 DNA is TGTGCCAGCAGCAAAACCGGGACAGGGAGTGAAAAACTGTTTTTT.

CDR3 in amino acids: CATSRAPPGQATSGANVLTF. Written as DNA, the CDR3 is TGTGCCACCAGCAGAGCCCCTCCGGGACAGGCCACCTCTGGGGCCAACGTCCTGACTTTC. The chain employs TRBV15 and TRBJ2-6, with 8 bases that match TRBD1. Germline-derived CDR1 and CDR2 are LNHNV and YYDKDF (reference sequence). J was trimmed by 0 bases and V by 1 base; bases with no gene match: 11. This CDR3 has 20 amino acids.

This clone was counted a single time. The DNA of the CDR3 is TGTGCCAGCAGCCTACTGGCTTGGGAGTCTGGAAACACCATATATTTT. Encoded protein: CASSLLAWESGNTIYF. The chain couples TRBV5-6 to TRBJ1-3; the D is unclear. The germline V gene encodes CDR1 SGHDT and CDR2 YYEEEE. The germline V and J ends were trimmed by 4 bases and 1 base, with 15 bases remaining between them. CDR3 size: 16 residues. The full variable domain, with the rest looked up from reference TRBV5-6 and TRBJ1-3, is DAGVTQSPTHLIKTRGQQVTLRCSPKSGHDTVSWYQQALGQGPQFIFQYYEEEERQRGNFPDRFSGHQFPNYSSELNVNALLLGDSALYLCASSLLAWESGNTIYFGEGSWLTVV.